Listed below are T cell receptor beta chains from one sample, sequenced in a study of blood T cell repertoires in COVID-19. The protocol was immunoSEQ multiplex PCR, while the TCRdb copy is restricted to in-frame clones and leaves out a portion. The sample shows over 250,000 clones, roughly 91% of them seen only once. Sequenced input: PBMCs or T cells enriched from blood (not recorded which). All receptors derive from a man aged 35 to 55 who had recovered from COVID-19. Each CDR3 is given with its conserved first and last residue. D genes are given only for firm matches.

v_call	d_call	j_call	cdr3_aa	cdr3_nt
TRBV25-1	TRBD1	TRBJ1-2	CASRETGGNYGYTF	TGTGCCAGCAGGGAGACAGGGGGCAACTATGGCTACACCTTC
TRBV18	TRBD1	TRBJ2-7	CASSPNTGTGPYEQYF	TGTGCCAGCTCACCGAACACCGGGACAGGGCCTTACGAGCAGTACTTC
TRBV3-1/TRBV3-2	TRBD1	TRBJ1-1	CASSPKGAKRLEAFF	TGTGCCAGCAGCCCGAAGGGGGCCAAACGACTAGAAGCTTTCTTT
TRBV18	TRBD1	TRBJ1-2	CASSSIAGTGDYGYTF	TGTGCCAGCTCATCGATCGCCGGGACAGGTGATTATGGCTACACCTTC
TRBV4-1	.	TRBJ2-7	CASSQDTGHSYEQYF	TGCGCCAGCAGCCAAGATACGGGACACAGCTACGAGCAGTACTTC
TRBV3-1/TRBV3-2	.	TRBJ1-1	CASSRRREKAFF	TGTGCCAGCAGCCGGCGTCGGGAAAAAGCTTTCTTT
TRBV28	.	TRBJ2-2	CASSEGTFKFNTGELFF	TGTGCCAGCAGCGAAGGGACTTTTAAATTCAACACCGGGGAGCTGTTTTTT
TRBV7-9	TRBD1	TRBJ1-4	CASSLDRGRGEKLFF	TGTGCCAGCAGCTTAGACAGGGGGCGCGGTGAAAAACTGTTTTTT
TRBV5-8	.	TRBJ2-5	CASRLLGASAQETQYF	TGTGCCAGCAGGTTGCTGGGAGCTAGCGCTCAAGAGACCCAGTACTTC
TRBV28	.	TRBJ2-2	CAAGFVRNTGELFF	TGTGCCGCGGGGTTTGTCCGGAACACCGGGGAGCTGTTTTTT
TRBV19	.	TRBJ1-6	CASRKRHLDYNSPLHF	TGTGCCAGTAGGAAAAGACACCTTGACTATAATTCACCCCTCCACTTT
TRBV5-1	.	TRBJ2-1	CASSLDRGASYNEQFF	TGCGCCAGCAGCTTGGATCGGGGGGCCTCCTACAATGAGCAGTTCTTC
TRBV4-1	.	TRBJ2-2	CASSQDMNTGELFF	TGCGCCAGCAGCCAAGACATGAACACCGGGGAGCTGTTTTTT
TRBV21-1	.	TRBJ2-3	CASSQRLAGGPDTQYF	TGTGCCAGCAGCCAAAGACTAGCGGGAGGGCCAGATACGCAGTATTTT
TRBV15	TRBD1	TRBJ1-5	CATSRRRQGDNQPQHF	TGTGCCACCAGCAGAAGACGACAGGGGGATAATCAGCCCCAGCATTTT
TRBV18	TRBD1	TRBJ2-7	CASSPTTGTLYEQYF	TGTGCCAGCTCACCAACGACAGGGACCTTATACGAGCAGTACTTC
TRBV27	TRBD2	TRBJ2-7	CAAGFYEQYF	TGTGCAGCGGGATTCTACGAGCAGTACTTC
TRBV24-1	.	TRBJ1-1	CATSDLEQGSITEAFF	TGTGCCACCAGTGACCTAGAACAGGGTAGCATCACTGAAGCTTTCTTT
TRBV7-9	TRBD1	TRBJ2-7	CASSYTGETGQYF	TGTGCCAGCAGCTATACAGGGGAAACAGGGCAGTACTTC
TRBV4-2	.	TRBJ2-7	CASSQVTAPEGSYEQYF	TGTGCCAGCAGCCAAGTCACCGCGCCGGAGGGGAGCTACGAGCAGTACTTC
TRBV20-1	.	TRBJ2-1	CSARSVNEQFF	TGCAGTGCCCGTAGCGTCAATGAGCAGTTCTTC
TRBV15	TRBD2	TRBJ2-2	CATSRDQVGAGGFIIGELFF	TGTGCCACCAGCAGAGATCAGGTCGGAGCGGGGGGGTTTATTATCGGGGAGCTGTTTTTT
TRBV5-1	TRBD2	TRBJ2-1	CASSPEAGGRNEQFF	TGCGCCAGCAGCCCGGAGGCGGGGGGGCGGAATGAGCAGTTCTTC
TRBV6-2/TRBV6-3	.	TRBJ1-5	CASSYIRTDSRYSNQPQHF	TGTGCCAGCAGTTATATAAGGACGGACAGCAGATATAGCAATCAGCCCCAGCATTTT
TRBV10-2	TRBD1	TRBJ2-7	CASSERQGAYEQYF	TGCGCCAGCAGTGAAAGACAGGGAGCTTACGAGCAGTACTTC
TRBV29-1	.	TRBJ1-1	CSVAAIADTEAFF	TGCAGCGTTGCGGCCATAGCGGACACTGAAGCTTTCTTT
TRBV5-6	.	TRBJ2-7	CASSPGTTLFYEQYF	TGTGCCAGCAGCCCAGGGACAACCCTTTTCTACGAGCAGTACTTC
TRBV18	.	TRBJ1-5	CASSPGLGGNQPQHF	TGTGCCAGCTCACCTGGTCTGGGAGGAAATCAGCCCCAGCATTTT
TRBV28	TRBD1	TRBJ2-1	CASSSEGAGSYNEQFF	TGTGCCAGCAGTTCCGAGGGGGCAGGTTCCTACAATGAGCAGTTCTTC